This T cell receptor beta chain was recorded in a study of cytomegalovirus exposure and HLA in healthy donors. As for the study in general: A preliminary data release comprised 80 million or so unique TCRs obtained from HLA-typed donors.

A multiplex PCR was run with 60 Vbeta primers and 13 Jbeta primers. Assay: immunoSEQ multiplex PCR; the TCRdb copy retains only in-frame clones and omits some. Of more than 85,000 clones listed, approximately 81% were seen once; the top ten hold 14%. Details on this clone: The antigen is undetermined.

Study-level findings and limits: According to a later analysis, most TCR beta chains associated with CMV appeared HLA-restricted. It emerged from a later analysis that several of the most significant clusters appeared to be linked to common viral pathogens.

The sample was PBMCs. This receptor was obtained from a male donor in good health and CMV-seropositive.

This CDR3 is CATSRSQGNEQFF. CDR3 in DNA: TGTGCCACCTCGCGCTCTCAGGGGAATGAGCAGTTCTTC. This chain uses TRBV6-6 with TRBJ2-1; tentatively, D is TRBD1 (6 bases). The CDR3 is 13 residues long. Trimming removed 10 bases at V and 7 bases at J, with 17 bases between. The germline V gene has CDR1 MNHNY and CDR2 SVGAGI (reference sequence).